The 20 T cell receptor beta chains presented below share a single source sample, sequenced in a study of cytomegalovirus exposure and HLA in healthy donors (TCRdb year 2017). Receptor amplification or capture employed the immunoSEQ multiplex PCR assay. For the multiplex PCR, a mixture combining 60 forward primers for TCR Vbeta segments and 13 reverse primers for TCR Jbeta segments was used. Imported from immuneACCESS, the table was reduced by TCRdb to in-frame sequences with V and J called. These copies leave out some clones; in studies compared against another copy, an unresolved V gene accounts for under half, and the cause of the remainder is not known. This sample has about 150,000 clones in its table, and approximately 80% of those were observed once. The top ten clonotypes cover roughly 5.3% of the sample. Specimen: PBMCs. All receptors derive from a woman in her 40s in good health and CMV-seropositive.

V usage is TRBV5-5 and J usage is TRBJ2-5; 11 bases fit TRBD1. This CDR3 is built from 16 residues. V was pared by 4 bases and J by 4 bases, with 9 bases of the junction left unmatched. Germline V lookup: CDR1 SGHKS, CDR2 YYEKEE (reference sequence). The CDR3 protein is CASSIGGQGVLETQYF. CDR3 DNA: TGTGCCAGCAGCATAGGGGGACAGGGGGTTCTAGAGACCCAGTACTTC.

The chain is built from TRBV27 and TRBJ1-2, with TRBD1 identical over 8 bases. The CDR3 is 15 residues long. CDR1 and CDR2 (germline): MNHEY, SMNVEV (reference sequence). V lost 2 bases, J lost 4 bases, and 6 bases stayed unmatched. The CDR3 DNA reads TGTGCCAGCAGTTTACAGGGGGCAGGTATCTATGGCTACACCTTC. It is translated as CASSLQGAGIYGYTF.

The chain combines TRBV28 with TRBJ2-7; D uncertain. V lost 4 bases and J lost 0, with 19 bases in between. The germline V gene encodes CDR1 MDHEN and CDR2 SYDVKM. This CDR3 is 17 amino acids long. The CDR3 sequence is CASSSIPQDTFSYEQYF. CDR3 DNA sequence: TGTGCCAGCAGTTCCATCCCCCAAGACACCTTCTCCTACGAGCAGTACTTC.

This chain joins TRBV27 and TRBJ2-1; TRBD2 matches 11 bases. Trimming took 4 bases from V and 8 from J; bases not matched to a gene: 4. CDR1 and CDR2 from the germline V gene are MNHEY and SMNVEV (reference sequence). The CDR3 runs to 14 residues. CDR3 nucleotide sequence: TGTGCCAGCAGTTACCTAGCGGGAGGATATGAGCAGTTCTTC. It is translated as CASSYLAGGYEQFF.

V is TRBV2 and J is TRBJ2-7; 8 nucleotides line up with TRBD2. Germline CDR1 reads SNHLY; CDR2 reads FYNNEI. The CDR3 extends over 17 amino acids. J gave up 6 bases and V 4 bases, and 17 bases lay outside the gene matches. This CDR3 reads CASSGGVSGTSRGEQYF. The CDR3 nucleotides read TGTGCCAGCAGTGGGGGGGTTAGCGGGACGTCCCGGGGCGAGCAGTACTTC.

The V gene is TRBV6-1, the J gene TRBJ2-5; 9 bases map to TRBD2. The germline gives CDR1 MNHNS, CDR2 SASEGT. V shed 6 bases, J shed 2 bases, and the junction held 7 bases outside the gene matches. The CDR3 is 15 amino acids. The CDR3, as DNA: TGTGCCAGCAGGGGAGCGGGGGGCTCTCAAGAGACCCAGTACTTC. Translation: CASRGAGGSQETQYF.

V and J are TRBV4-1 and TRBJ2-2; D not resolved. Germline CDR1 is MGHRA and CDR2 is YSYEKL. The CDR3 runs 16 residues. Trimming cost V 0 bases and J 5 bases, with 13 bases left between them. For the CDR3, the DNA is TGCGCCAGCAGCCAAGACCCCGGAGTCCGGACCGGGGAGCTGTTTTTT. Encoded protein: CASSQDPGVRTGELFF.

This chain connects TRBV28 to TRBJ2-3, with 9 bases aligning to TRBD1. From germline, CDR1 is MDHEN and CDR2 SYDVKM. After removal of 5 bases from V and 2 bases from J, the junction contained 8 bases not matched to a gene. The CDR3 has 16 amino acids. Here the CDR3 reads CASSMNRGPVTDTQYF. The CDR3 nucleotides are TGTGCCAGCAGTATGAACAGGGGGCCGGTCACAGATACGCAGTATTTT.

The count of this clone is one. The V and J genes are TRBV6-6 and TRBJ1-5; 7 bases align to TRBD1. Germline-derived CDR1 and CDR2 are MNHNY and SVGAGI (reference sequence). The length of the CDR3 is 14 residues. The J segment lost 2 bases and the V segment lost 4 bases, leaving 2 bases of the junction unmatched. This chain's CDR3 is CASSLTGGNQPQHF. The DNA for the CDR3 is TGTGCCAGCAGTTTAACAGGGGGCAATCAGCCCCAGCATTTT.

The chain recombines TRBV27 with TRBJ1-2, with D tentatively TRBD1 (5 bases). The CDR3 has 13 residues. Germline V gene lookup returns CDR1 MNHEY and CDR2 SMNVEV (reference sequence). Trimming took off 3 bases at V and 7 bases at J, with 12 bases between the two ends. The CDR3 coding sequence is TGTGCCAGCAGTTTCAGGGAAAAACCTGGCTACACCTTC. Translation gives CASSFREKPGYTF.

The chain uses TRBV10-2 and TRBJ2-5, with TRBD1 as a possible D gene (6 bases). Judging by the DNA end, TRBJ2-7 fits better; the J call may be wrong. CDR3 size: 15 residues. CDR1 is WSHSY, CDR2 SAAADI, per germline. Here the CDR3 reads CASSEVDRSSYEQYF. The DNA for the CDR3 is TGCGCCAGCAGTGAGGTGGACAGAAGCTCCTACGAGCAGTACTTC.

V is TRBV9 and J is TRBJ1-1; a possible D gene is TRBD1 (5 bases). Germline V gives CDR1 SGDLS, CDR2 YYNGEE. V was cut by 4 bases and J by 1 base, with 14 bases left in between. This CDR3 is 15 amino acids long. The CDR3 bases are TGTGCCAGCAGCCCCCTTGGGGCCGGGAACACTGAAGCTTTCTTT. Translated: CASSPLGAGNTEAFF.

About this clone: The germline gene is not matched at one end of the junction; a read error may be the cause. V gene TRBV28 combines with J gene TRBJ1-2; D is possibly TRBD1 (6 bases). The CDR3 sequence is 13 residues long. Per germline, CDR1 MDHEN and CDR2 SYDVKM. CDR3 loop: CASREQGNYGYTF. The CDR3 coding sequence is TGTGCCAGCAGGGAACAGGGTAACTACGGCTACACCTTC.

The gene calls are TRBV11-3 and TRBJ2-2; tentative D call: TRBD2 (6 bases). The CDR3 spans 16 residues. Germline CDR1 SGHNT, CDR2 YENEEA. V lost 1 base and J 2 bases, leaving 11 bases between the germline ends. The CDR3 DNA sequence: TGTGCCAGCAGCTTAGTGGGCGGGACCAACACCGGGGAGCTGTTTTTT. It codes for CASSLVGGTNTGELFF.

Details on this clone: The junction departs from the called germline gene at one end, perhaps through a read error. The chain joins TRBV2 to TRBJ2-1; D ambiguous. Germline V CDR1 and CDR2: SNHLY, FYNNEI. The CDR3 sequence is 11 residues long. The CDR3 nucleotides read TGTGCCAGCACTTTATACAGTGAGCAGTTCTTC. Translating gives CASTLYSEQFF.

The chain couples TRBV30 to TRBJ1-1; 7 bases map to TRBD1. The V gene's germline CDR1 is GTSNPN and CDR2 SVGIG (reference sequence). The CDR3 sequence is 15 residues long. The V and J ends lost 2 bases and 10 bases, in that order; junction bases with no gene match: 16. The CDR3 DNA reads as TGTGCCTGGAGTCCCCCCGGGACAGCGCATCTCCCAGCTTTCTTT. It is translated as CAWSPPGTAHLPAFF.

This clone was found a few times. The V call is TRBV5-1, the J call TRBJ2-7, with 7 bases fitting TRBD2. The V segment lost 3 bases and the J segment 4 bases; nucleotides outside the gene matches: 4. The CDR3 has 13 residues. CDR1 and CDR2 from the germline V gene are SGHRS and YFSETQ. The CDR3 loop reads CASSWTSQYEQYF. The DNA for the CDR3 is TGCGCCAGCAGCTGGACTAGTCAGTACGAGCAGTACTTC.

The rearrangement joins TRBV5-1 to TRBJ1-5; 7 positions match TRBD1. Per germline, CDR1 SGHRS and CDR2 YFSETQ. The ends lost 4 bases at V and 3 bases at J; junction bases unmatched: 13. The CDR3 totals 17 residues. CDR3 sequence: CASSPGDSAIVNQPQHF. The CDR3 nucleotides are TGCGCCAGCAGCCCCGGGGACAGTGCGATTGTCAATCAGCCCCAGCATTTT. Full variable domain (missing parts from reference TRBV5-1 and TRBJ1-5): KAGVTQTPRYLIKTRGQQVTLSCSPISGHRSVSWYQQTPGQGLQFLFEYFSETQRNKGNFPGRFSGRQFSNSRSEMNVSTLELGDSALYLCASSPGDSAIVNQPQHFGDGTRLSIL.

CDR3 sequence reads: CASSTESSYNEQFF. As DNA, the CDR3 is TGTGCCAGCAGTACAGAAAGCTCCTACAATGAGCAGTTCTTC. The chain couples TRBV6-5 to TRBJ2-1, with D unclear. Trimming left V 5 bases short and J 0 bases short, with 8 bases between. Looked up from germline, CDR1 is MNHEY and CDR2 is SVGAGI. CDR3 length: 14 amino acids.

The chain joins TRBV5-1 to TRBJ2-3; 9 bases fit TRBD1. The ends lost 4 bases at V and 0 bases at J; junction bases unmatched: 6. CDR3 length: 16 amino acids. Germline V gives CDR1 SGHRS, CDR2 YFSETQ. This CDR3 reads CASSLGQGLSTDTQYF. The CDR3 DNA reads as TGCGCCAGCAGCCTCGGACAGGGGCTTAGCACAGATACGCAGTATTTT.